Below, 28 T cell receptor beta chains from the same sample are listed, as sequenced in a study of cytomegalovirus exposure and HLA in healthy donors. The primer mix had 60 Vbeta and 13 Jbeta primers. Only in-frame clones appear in the TCRdb table, and some are missing; sequencing was by immunoSEQ multiplex PCR. The repertoire holds approximately 100,000 clones, with roughly 76% as singletons. Specimen: PBMCs. The receptors stem from a woman aged 40 to 55 in good health and CMV-seropositive.

The CDR3, as DNA: TGTGCCAGCTCCTCGGGACACATCGCGAACACCGGGGAGCTGTTTTTT. It codes for CASSSGHIANTGELFF. The chain uses TRBV2 and TRBJ2-2, with a tentative D call TRBD1 (6 bases). The ends were cut back, 8 bases at V and 0 bases at J, with 16 bases in the middle. Per the germline V gene, CDR1 is SNHLY and CDR2 is FYNNEI. The CDR3 runs 16 residues.

The genes are TRBV30 and TRBJ2-5, with 8 bases fitting TRBD1. Near its end, the DNA agrees better with TRBJ2-7, so the J call may be wrong. This CDR3 comprises 13 residues. Germline V gene data show CDR1 as GTSNPN and CDR2 as SVGIG (reference sequence). The CDR3 loop is CAWSAGGGYEQYF. DNA of the CDR3: TGTGCCTGGAGTGCAGGGGGCGGATACGAGCAGTACTTC.

This clone was seen only a few times. The rearrangement uses TRBV30 and TRBJ2-2; 8 bases fit TRBD2. The CDR3 consists of 15 residues. In germline, CDR1 is GTSNPN, CDR2 SVGIG (reference sequence). V gave up 2 bases and J gave up 6 bases; unmatched junction bases: 8. CDR3 residues: CAWSPRTSGAGELFF. The CDR3 DNA sequence: TGTGCCTGGAGTCCACGTACTAGCGGCGCCGGGGAGCTGTTTTTT. Based on the CDR3 plus reference TRBV30 and TRBJ2-2, the full variable domain is SQTIHQWPATLVQPVGSPLSLECTVEGTSNPNLYWYRQAAGRGLQLLFYSVGIGQISSEVPQNLSASRPQDRQFILSSKKLLLSDSGFYLCAWSPRTSGAGELFFGEGSRLTVL.

V usage is TRBV5-1 and J usage is TRBJ1-4; 8 bases match TRBD1. The CDR3 is 15 residues long. Germline V gives CDR1 SGHRS, CDR2 YFSETQ. V was pared by 5 bases and J by 10 bases, with 13 bases of the junction left unmatched. CDR3 in DNA: TGCGCCAGCAGTCCATCCGGGGCAGGGGGCGGAAAACTGTTTTTT. Protein product: CASSPSGAGGGKLFF.

The gene calls are TRBV30 and TRBJ1-3; D not resolved. Trimming shortened V by 4 bases and J by 4 bases, and 11 bases separated the two germline ends. The germline CDR1 and CDR2 sequences are GTSNPN and SVGIG (reference sequence). The CDR3 length is 13 residues. CDR3 amino acids: CAWTQQPGNTIYF. CDR3 sequence (DNA): TGTGCCTGGACCCAACAACCAGGAAACACCATATATTTT.

The chain joins TRBV7-9 to TRBJ1-3; D unclear. There are 12 residues in the CDR3. V was shortened by 8 bases and J by 0 bases, with 5 bases between the two germline ends. The V gene's germline CDR1 is SEHNR and CDR2 FQNEAQ (reference sequence). The DNA for the CDR3 is TGTGCCAGCGGGAGCTCTGGAAACACCATATATTTT. This gives the protein CASGSSGNTIYF.

This clone was found once. This sequence joins TRBV18 and TRBJ1-4, with TRBD1 identical over 10 bases. This CDR3 comprises 16 residues. V was pared by 3 bases and J by 2 bases, with 3 bases of the junction left unmatched. Germline V gives CDR1 KGHSH, CDR2 LQKENI. Here the CDR3 DNA reads TGTGCCAGCTCACCGGACAGGGGGAGGACTAATGAAAAACTGTTTTTT. It translates to CASSPDRGRTNEKLFF.

CDR3 in DNA: TGTGCCAGCAGCCCGATTCAGGGAGGTGGTGAAAAACTGTTTTTT. Translated, it gives CASSPIQGGGEKLFF. The genes are TRBV5-6 and TRBJ1-4; tentatively, D is TRBD1 (5 bases). CDR1 SGHDT and CDR2 YYEEEE come from the germline V gene. The CDR3 spans 15 residues. V shed 4 bases and J shed 7 bases, with 17 bases lying between them.

The chain employs TRBV5-1 and TRBJ2-3; D is possibly TRBD2 (7 bases). CDR1 and CDR2 (germline): SGHRS, YFSETQ. The CDR3 covers 16 residues. V shed 0 bases and J shed 3 bases, with 14 bases lying between them. CDR3 in amino acids: CASSLVGRGGTDTQYF. CDR3 nucleotide sequence: TGCGCCAGCAGCTTGGTGGGCAGGGGAGGGACAGATACGCAGTATTTT.

CDR3 DNA: TGTGCCAGCAGTTACCAGGCAAATCAGCCCCAGCATTTT. Its translation is CASSYQANQPQHF. This sequence joins TRBV6-5 and TRBJ1-5; no definite D call. CDR1 and CDR2 (germline): MNHEY, SVGAGI. Trimming pared 2 bases from V and 4 bases from J, leaving 6 bases between. CDR3 size: 13 residues.

The CDR3 loop is CASSLFMGPGDYGYTF. CDR3 in DNA: TGTGCCAGCAGCTTATTTATGGGGCCAGGGGACTATGGCTACACCTTC. This chain joins TRBV7-9 and TRBJ1-2; D may be TRBD1 (6 bases). V gave up 2 bases and J gave up 3 bases, with 16 bases separating them. The V gene's germline CDR1 is SEHNR and CDR2 FQNEAQ (reference sequence). This CDR3 is 16 amino acids long.

This clone was recorded only once. J is TRBJ1-6 and V is TRBV7-9; D gene uncertain. CDR3 length: 13 residues. The V gene's germline CDR1 is SEHNR and CDR2 FQNEAQ (reference sequence). V was shortened by 8 bases and J by 9 bases, with 14 bases between the two germline ends. The CDR3 nucleotides read TGTGCCAGCGAGCTGGCGGGCGGTTCACCCCTCCACTTT. Translation: CASELAGGSPLHF.

This chain links TRBV30 with TRBJ2-6; 9 nucleotides match TRBD1. The CDR3 covers 19 residues. The junction had 11 bases not matched to a gene; V was cut back by 0 bases and J by 2 bases. Looked up from germline, CDR1 is GTSNPN and CDR2 is SVGIG (reference sequence). CDR3 bases: TGTGCCTGGAGTGTACTTTGGGACAGGGAAGCCCCTGGGGCCAACGTCCTGACTTTC. This codes for CAWSVLWDREAPGANVLTF.

The chain joins TRBV30 to TRBJ1-4; D might be TRBD1 (5 bases). The V and J ends lost 1 base and 7 bases respectively, with 7 bases between them. The CDR3 extends over 12 amino acids. Germline values: CDR1 GTSNPN, CDR2 SVGIG (reference sequence). The CDR3 sequence: CAWSETAEKLFF. The CDR3 nucleotides read TGTGCCTGGAGTGAGACAGCTGAAAAACTGTTTTTT.

The rearrangement joins TRBV10-3 to TRBJ1-2; D possibly corresponds to TRBD1 (5 bases). Germline CDR1 ENHRY, CDR2 SYGVKD. V shed 0 bases and J shed 10 bases, with 18 bases lying between them. The CDR3 spans 15 residues. CDR3 sequence reads: CAISESWEGIRDYTF. In nucleotides, the CDR3 is TGTGCCATCAGTGAGTCATGGGAGGGGATTCGCGACTACACCTTC.

V usage is TRBV30 and J usage is TRBJ2-2, with TRBD2 matching 8 bases. CDR3 length equals 15 residues. Germline trimming cut 4 bases from V and 3 bases from J; bases unmatched to any gene: 7. Germline CDR1 GTSNPN, CDR2 SVGIG (reference sequence). The CDR3 nucleotides are TGTGCCTGGACCCCCGGGACTAGGTACACCGGGGAGCTGTTTTTT. Residues: CAWTPGTRYTGELFF. The entire variable domain, with the rest obtained from reference TRBV30 and TRBJ2-2, is as follows: SQTIHQWPATLVQPVGSPLSLECTVEGTSNPNLYWYRQAAGRGLQLLFYSVGIGQISSEVPQNLSASRPQDRQFILSSKKLLLSDSGFYLCAWTPGTRYTGELFFGEGSRLTVL.

For this clone: The same CDR3 also results from other DNA sequences found in this sample. The V call is TRBV30, the J call TRBJ2-5; 9 bases fit TRBD2. V was pared by 4 bases and J by 5 bases, with 2 bases of the junction left unmatched. The CDR3 contains 12 residues. CDR1 GTSNPN and CDR2 SVGIG come from the germline V gene (reference sequence). The CDR3 sequence: CAWTGLAETQYF. CDR3 DNA sequence: TGTGCCTGGACCGGACTAGCGGAGACCCAGTACTTC.

The chain joins TRBV30 to TRBJ1-6; TRBD1 might be the D (6 bases). The CDR3 is made up of 17 amino acids. Trimming left V 3 bases short and J 2 bases short, with 17 bases between. Germline V gene sequence: CDR1 GTSNPN, CDR2 SVGIG (reference sequence). This chain's CDR3 is CAWRETGIGAYNSPLHF. DNA for the CDR3: TGTGCCTGGAGGGAAACAGGGATAGGGGCCTATAATTCACCCCTCCACTTT.

The V call is TRBV13, the J call TRBJ1-2; 10 nucleotides match TRBD1. CDR1 PRHDT and CDR2 FYEKMQ come from the germline V gene (reference sequence). The CDR3 runs to 16 residues. J gave up 7 bases and V 5 bases, and 13 bases lay outside the gene matches. CDR3 bases: TGTGCCAGCAGCCTCCCGAATCCCGGACAGGGGGGTGGCTACACCTTC. Its translation is CASSLPNPGQGGGYTF.

This clone was counted a few times. The chain carries TRBV30 and TRBJ2-7; D is undetermined. V lost 3 bases and J lost 3, with 15 bases in between. Germline V gives CDR1 GTSNPN, CDR2 SVGIG (reference sequence). This CDR3 comprises 14 residues. For the CDR3, the DNA is TGTGCCTGGAGCAAGCCCCTATACGGCTACGAGCAGTACTTC. Translation: CAWSKPLYGYEQYF.

The V and J genes are TRBV2 and TRBJ1-2; maybe TRBD1 (5 bases). The ends were cut back, 7 bases at V and 11 bases at J, with 17 bases in the middle. The germline V gene encodes CDR1 SNHLY and CDR2 FYNNEI. This CDR3 region has 12 residues. In nucleotides, the CDR3 is TGTGCCAGCATGCGGCAGGGCTATAGGTACACCTTC. This sequence encodes CASMRQGYRYTF.

The J gene is TRBJ1-4, the V gene TRBV6-6; D gene uncertain. CDR1 is MNHNY, CDR2 SVGAGI, per germline (reference sequence). The V and J ends lost 2 bases and 8 bases respectively, with 12 bases between them. CDR3 size: 14 residues. The CDR3 DNA is TGTGCCAGCAGTTACGCCCTGGAGGGCGAAAAACTGTTTTTT. Its translation is CASSYALEGEKLFF.

The chain has TRBV6-5 and TRBJ1-2; the D is unclear. Germline CDR1 reads MNHEY; CDR2 reads SVGAGI. Trimming cost V 0 bases and J 3 bases, with 5 bases left between them. The CDR3 contains 13 residues. CDR3 bases: TGTGCCAGCAGTTACTCCGGGGACTATGGCTACACCTTC. It encodes CASSYSGDYGYTF.

The rearrangement joins TRBV9 to TRBJ2-5, with 10 nucleotides matching TRBD2. V lost 3 bases and J lost 7; bases outside the gene matches: 9. The CDR3 is made up of 15 amino acids. Germline V CDR1 and CDR2: SGDLS, YYNGEE. The CDR3 protein is CASSGLAGDIGTQYF. The CDR3 DNA follows: TGTGCCAGCAGCGGCCTAGCGGGGGACATAGGGACCCAGTACTTC.

CDR3 coding DNA: TGCGCCAGCAGGGACCTACCATTCAGCGGAGACACAGATACGCAGTATTTT. Protein sequence: CASRDLPFSGDTDTQYF. The rearrangement links TRBV5-1 to TRBJ2-3; D may be TRBD2 (5 bases). This CDR3 comprises 17 residues. Deletions cut 5 bases from V and 2 bases from J, with 21 bases between. Per the germline V gene, CDR1 is SGHRS and CDR2 is YFSETQ.

The V gene is TRBV27, the J gene TRBJ1-3; 7 bases map to TRBD1. Germline V gene lookup returns CDR1 MNHEY and CDR2 SMNVEV (reference sequence). V lost 0 bases and J lost 1; bases outside the gene matches: 12. The CDR3 runs to 19 residues. CDR3 coding DNA: TGTGCCAGCAGTTTATCCGACGATGGGACAGACTTATCTGGAAACACCATATATTTT. Its protein is CASSLSDDGTDLSGNTIYF.

V and J are TRBV5-6 and TRBJ1-1; D is unclear. V was trimmed by 3 bases and J by 6 bases, leaving 15 bases between them. The germline V gene encodes CDR1 SGHDT and CDR2 YYEEEE. This CDR3 is built from 14 residues. DNA for the CDR3: TGTGCCAGCAGCTCGTCGGGCGGGGTCGCTGAAGCTTTCTTT. Translating it yields CASSSSGGVAEAFF.

This chain links TRBV10-1 with TRBJ2-7; 8 positions match TRBD1. Germline V gene data show CDR1 as WNHNN and CDR2 as SYGVQD (reference sequence). The CDR3 spans 14 residues. V shed 7 bases and J 4 bases; nucleotides not matched to a gene: 9. CDR3 nucleotide sequence: TGCGCCAGCATTAGGCCGGGACAGGAGTACGAGCAGTACTTC. Residues: CASIRPGQEYEQYF.